These 26 T cell receptor beta chains came from one sample sequenced in a study of T-cell reconstitution after alpha-beta-depleted transplantation in children. This sample's TCRbeta library carried unique molecular identifier barcodes. TCRdb fed the PCR reads into MiXCR, producing one record per CDR3 protein. Among more than 500,000 distinct CDR3 sequences listed, more than 9.5% were seen once. Here the sequenced sample was PBMCs, mostly from graft donor cells, taken 180 days after TCRalphabeta/CD19-depleted stem cell transplant. The receptors were sampled from a female patient between 2 and 10 years old who had a stem cell transplant for aplastic anemia, so the T cells may come from the graft donor.

This clonotype has only a few counts. V usage is TRBV15 and J usage is TRBJ2-7; 8 bases map to TRBD2. The germline gives CDR1 LNHNV, CDR2 YYDKDF (reference sequence). V shed 1 base, J shed 1 base, and the junction held 6 bases outside the gene matches. The CDR3 totals 16 residues. CDR3 residues: CATSRASGRGSYEQYF. The CDR3 DNA reads TGTGCCACCAGCAGAGCCAGCGGGAGAGGTTCCTACGAGCAGTACTTC.

This clonotype was seen at least ten times. The V call is TRBV6-5, the J call TRBJ2-7; D may be TRBD1 (7 bases). This CDR3 has 14 amino acids. V was pared by 2 bases and J by 7 bases, with 15 bases between. Germline CDR1 is MNHEY and CDR2 is SVGAGI. The CDR3 DNA reads as TGTGCCAGCAGTTACGGCCAGGGGGGCTGGGAGCAGTACGTC. Translated, it gives CASSYGQGGWEQYV.

This clonotype was counted between two and nine times. The rearrangement links TRBV15 to TRBJ2-7; no definite D call. The CDR3 runs to 14 residues. Trimming stripped 0 bases from V and 3 bases from J, with 9 bases between. Germline lookup yields CDR1 LNHNV and CDR2 YYDKDF (reference sequence). DNA of the CDR3: TGTGCCACCAGCAGAGATACGAAGGGCTACGAGCAGTACTTC. This sequence encodes CATSRDTKGYEQYF.

This clonotype was seen many times. V is TRBV24-1 and J is TRBJ1-2; D is unclear. The CDR3 has 12 residues. V lost 6 bases and J 7 bases, leaving 11 bases between the germline ends. Per the germline V gene, CDR1 is KGHDR and CDR2 is SFDVKD. The CDR3 DNA reads as TGTGCCACCAGTTCGGCAGGACTTGGCTACACCTTC. Its protein is CATSSAGLGYTF.

This clonotype has only a few counts. V is TRBV4-3 and J is TRBJ2-1; possible D gene TRBD1, 5 bases. The CDR3 has 14 amino acids. Trimming stripped 1 base from V and 9 bases from J, with 13 bases between. In germline, CDR1 is LGHNA, CDR2 YSLEER. CDR3 in DNA: TGCGCCAGCAGCCAAGGGGGTCAAGGGGCTGAGCAGTTCTTC. It specifies CASSQGGQGAEQFF.

This clonotype was found a few times. The chain carries TRBV12-3 or TRBV12-4 and TRBJ1-4; D unclear. The CDR3 is made up of 17 amino acids. Trimming pared 3 bases from V and 5 bases from J, leaving 19 bases between. In DNA form, the CDR3 reads TGTGCCAGCAGTTTCCCGGTTGGTTTACGCGAGAATGAAAAACTGTTTTTT. Its protein product is CASSFPVGLRENEKLFF.

This chain uses TRBV7-2 with TRBJ2-3; 7 bases are a match to TRBD2. Looked up from germline, CDR1 is SGHTA and CDR2 is FQGNSA. J lost 8 bases, V lost 1 base, and 3 bases had no gene match. This CDR3 is built from 13 residues. As DNA, the CDR3 is TGTGCCAGCAGCTTAGGGGAGGGGCGTACGCAGTATTTT. It yields the protein CASSLGEGRTQYF.

This chain joins TRBV12-3 or TRBV12-4 and TRBJ2-3; TRBD2 agrees at 12 bases. The CDR3 length is 16 residues. J was trimmed by 5 bases and V by 5 bases; bases with no gene match: 8. CDR3: CASSLASGRVEDTQYF. The CDR3 region has the DNA TGTGCCAGCAGTCTCGCTAGCGGGAGGGTTGAAGATACGCAGTATTTT.

This chain joins TRBV19 and TRBJ2-1; perhaps TRBD2 as D (6 bases). Germline loops: CDR1 LNHDA, CDR2 SQIVND (reference sequence). The CDR3 totals 17 residues. Trimming stripped 5 bases from V and 0 bases from J, with 17 bases between. CDR3 DNA sequence: TGTGCCAGTAGTCCCTTCAGCGGGTGCAGCTCCTACAATGAGCAGTTCTTC. It encodes CASSPFSGCSSYNEQFF.

This clonotype was recorded many times. This rearrangement joins TRBV11-2 to TRBJ2-5; D may correspond to TRBD1 or TRBD2 (5 bases each). V shed 5 bases and J shed 2 bases, with 15 bases lying between them. CDR3 length: 15 residues. Germline loops: CDR1 SGHAT, CDR2 FQNNGV. In DNA form, the CDR3 reads TGTGCCAGCAGCCTCCAGAGTTGGGGGCAAGAGACCCAGTACTTC. Translated, it gives CASSLQSWGQETQYF.

The rearrangement joins TRBV28 to TRBJ2-5; TRBD2 agrees at 11 bases. With 7 bases clipped from V and 4 bases from J, the junction kept 14 bases outside the gene matches. This CDR3 has 17 residues. Germline assignment: CDR1 MDHEN and CDR2 SYDVKM. CDR3 region: CASNPLLWLAGGETQYF. CDR3 DNA: TGTGCCAGCAATCCCTTGCTGTGGCTAGCGGGAGGAGAGACCCAGTACTTC.

Worth noting for this clonotype: A much larger clone differs from this one at a single base, so this may be a read error. J is TRBJ2-7 and V is TRBV7-8; D gene uncertain. Looked up from germline, CDR1 is SGHVS and CDR2 is FQNEAQ. The CDR3 consists of 16 residues. With 2 bases removed from V and 2 bases from J, the gap between germline ends came to 16 bases. CDR3 sequence (DNA): TGTGCCAGCAGCTTAAGATCCTTCGGACGTACCTACGAGCAGTACTTC. It codes for CASSLRSFGRTYEQYF.

The chain carries TRBV11-2 and TRBJ2-1, with TRBD2 matching over 15 bases. CDR3 size: 19 residues. V shed 1 base, J shed 8 bases, and the junction held 12 bases outside the gene matches. Looked up from germline, CDR1 is SGHAT and CDR2 is FQNNGV. As DNA, the CDR3 is TGTGCCAGCAGCTTAGGGACTAGCGGGAGGGCGGGGACTTGGGATGAGCAGTTCTTC. Translated, it gives CASSLGTSGRAGTWDEQFF. Variable domain in full (rest from reference TRBV11-2 and TRBJ2-1): EAGVAQSPRYKIIEKRQSVAFWCNPISGHATLYWYQQILGQGPKLLIQFQNNGVVDDSQLPKDRFSAERLKGVDSTLKIQPAKLEDSAVYLCASSLGTSGRAGTWDEQFFGPGTRLTVL.

This clonotype has ten or more counts. The chain couples TRBV20-1 to TRBJ1-5, with TRBD1 as a possible D gene (6 bases). The germline V gene encodes CDR1 DFQATT and CDR2 SNEGSKA (reference sequence). V gave up 6 bases and J gave up 2 bases, with 14 bases separating them. This CDR3 is 14 amino acids long. The CDR3 is CSATEQGRNQPQHF. The CDR3, as DNA: TGCAGTGCCACTGAACAGGGACGCAATCAGCCCCAGCATTTT.

This clonotype was picked up many times. The V and J genes are TRBV7-9 and TRBJ2-7; D is possibly TRBD1 (5 bases). Germline values: CDR1 SEHNR, CDR2 FQNEAQ (reference sequence). Trimming removed 1 base from V and 1 base from J, with 17 bases in between. CDR3 length: 17 residues. Here the CDR3 DNA reads TGTGCCAGCAGCTTAGAGGGGTCGCTCCATGGGTCCTACGAGCAGTACGTC. Translated, it gives CASSLEGSLHGSYEQYV.

This chain uses TRBV20-1 with TRBJ2-7, with 7 nucleotides matching TRBD2. The CDR3 runs to 13 residues. CDR1 and CDR2 (germline): DFQATT, SNEGSKA (reference sequence). V lost 7 bases and J lost 2; bases outside the gene matches: 8. The CDR3 sequence is CSVLAGAPYEQYF. The CDR3 DNA sequence: TGCAGTGTGTTGGCGGGAGCCCCCTACGAGCAGTACTTC.

This clonotype was seen at least ten times. V gene TRBV25-1 combines with J gene TRBJ2-1; possible D gene TRBD1, 7 bases. The CDR3 has 16 residues. CDR1 is MGHDK, CDR2 SYGVNS, per germline. Trimming removed 3 bases from V and 7 bases from J, with 19 bases in between. The CDR3 spells CASSDIGGGAWNEQFF. The CDR3 DNA reads TGTGCCAGCAGTGATATAGGAGGGGGCGCGTGGAATGAGCAGTTCTTC.

A few counts support this clonotype. V gene TRBV5-5 combines with J gene TRBJ1-3; D gene unclear. Germline V gene sequence: CDR1 SGHKS, CDR2 YYEKEE (reference sequence). This CDR3 has 16 amino acids. Trimming removed 0 bases from V and 2 bases from J, with 12 bases in between. This CDR3 is CASSLGQAGTGNTIYF. Written as DNA, the CDR3 is TGTGCCAGCAGCTTGGGGCAGGCGGGGACTGGAAACACCATATATTTT.

The chain recombines TRBV20-1 with TRBJ2-3, with TRBD2 matching 14 bases. V shed 1 base and J 3 bases; nucleotides not matched to a gene: 6. Germline V CDR1 and CDR2: DFQATT, SNEGSKA (reference sequence). CDR3 length equals 17 residues. The CDR3 nucleotides are TGCAGTGCTAGAGCCGGGACTAGCGGGAGTGGTACAGATACGCAGTATTTT. Protein sequence: CSARAGTSGSGTDTQYF.

This clonotype was counted a few times. This rearrangement joins TRBV6-1 to TRBJ2-7, with D tentatively TRBD2 (5 bases). Deletions cut 6 bases from V and 6 bases from J, with 18 bases between. The CDR3 totals 14 residues. Germline V gene lookup returns CDR1 MNHNS and CDR2 SASEGT. This chain's CDR3 is CASRNEGRRGEQYF. The CDR3 bases are TGTGCCAGCAGAAACGAGGGCCGGAGAGGCGAGCAGTACTTC.

This clonotype was seen a few times. The chain is built from TRBV4-3 and TRBJ1-5; maybe TRBD1 (6 bases). From germline, CDR1 is LGHNA and CDR2 YSLEER. The V and J ends lost 4 bases and 4 bases respectively, with 26 bases between them. The CDR3 has 19 residues. The CDR3 region has the DNA TGCGCCAGCAGCCCCAACTGTCCACCTTGGGGGCGGGAGAATCAGCCCCAGCATTTT. This encodes CASSPNCPPWGRENQPQHF.

This clonotype was counted only a few times. The chain joins TRBV28 to TRBJ2-5, with 11 bases aligning to TRBD2. This CDR3 is 17 amino acids long. Germline CDR1 MDHEN, CDR2 SYDVKM. V was pared by 5 bases and J by 2 bases, with 10 bases of the junction left unmatched. As DNA, the CDR3 is TGTGCCAGCAGTCTTCTGGGACTAGCGGCTACACAAGAGACCCAGTACTTC. It encodes CASSLLGLAATQETQYF.

This clonotype was found a few times. V and J are TRBV20-1 and TRBJ2-1; 15 bases are a match to TRBD2. Trimming took 6 bases from V and 4 from J; bases not matched to a gene: 13. The CDR3 extends over 18 amino acids. The germline CDR1 and CDR2 sequences are DFQATT and SNEGSKA (reference sequence). The CDR3 is CSAISGTSGRRNYNEQFF. Here the CDR3 DNA reads TGCAGTGCCATTTCAGGGACTAGCGGGAGGCGCAATTACAATGAGCAGTTCTTC.

To note about this clonotype: No conserved phenylalanine or tryptophan is present at the end of the CDR3, so a read error is the likely explanation. The chain is built from TRBV15 and TRBJ2-7, with D possibly being TRBD1 (6 bases). The CDR3 has 14 residues. In germline, CDR1 is LNHNV, CDR2 YYDKDF (reference sequence). V lost 3 bases and J lost 0, with 9 bases in between. CDR3 in amino acids: CATSSNRVSYEQYL. The DNA of the CDR3 is TGTGCCACCAGCAGCAACAGGGTCTCCTACGAGCAGTACTTA.

The sample holds a few counts of this clonotype. This sequence joins TRBV7-9 and TRBJ1-5, with D hard to call. From germline, CDR1 is SEHNR and CDR2 FQNEAQ (reference sequence). The CDR3 extends over 14 amino acids. Trimming pared 6 bases from V and 3 bases from J, leaving 12 bases between. CDR3 amino acids: CASRIDGANQPQHF. The CDR3 DNA reads as TGTGCCAGCAGGATAGACGGCGCCAATCAGCCCCAGCATTTT.

This clonotype was recorded at least ten times. The chain carries TRBV9 and TRBJ1-5, with 9 bases matching TRBD1. J gave up 1 base and V 5 bases, and 4 bases lay outside the gene matches. Germline CDR1 SGDLS, CDR2 YYNGEE. The CDR3 has 15 residues. The CDR3 reads CASSVGTGSNQPQHF. CDR3 bases: TGTGCCAGCAGTGTTGGGACAGGGAGCAATCAGCCCCAGCATTTT.